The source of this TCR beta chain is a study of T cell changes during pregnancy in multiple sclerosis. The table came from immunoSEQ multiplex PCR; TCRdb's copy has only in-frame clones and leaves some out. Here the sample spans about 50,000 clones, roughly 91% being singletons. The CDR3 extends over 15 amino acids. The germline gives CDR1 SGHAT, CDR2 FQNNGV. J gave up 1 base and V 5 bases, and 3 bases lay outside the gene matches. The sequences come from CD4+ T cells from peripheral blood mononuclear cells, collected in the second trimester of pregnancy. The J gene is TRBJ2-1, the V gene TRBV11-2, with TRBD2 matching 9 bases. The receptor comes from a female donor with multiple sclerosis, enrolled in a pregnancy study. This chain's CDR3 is CASSKSGGSYNEQFF. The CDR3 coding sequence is TGTGCCAGCAGCAAGAGCGGGGGGTCCTACAATGAGCAGTTCTTC.